What follows are 27 T cell receptor beta chains derived from one specimen sequenced in a study of blood T cells in healthy people across ages. A second PCR of about 6 to 11 cycles used a sample-barcoded 5' primer and a J-beta primer mix. TCRdb reanalysed the 5' RACE reads using MiXCR and keeps one entry per CDR3 protein. The sample holds around 1.5 million distinct CDR3 sequences; approximately 32% are singletons and the top ten take around 11%. The source material was blood. Source of these receptors: a woman aged 30 to 39 in good health.

This clonotype was detected many times. V gene TRBV5-1 combines with J gene TRBJ2-3; D gene ambiguous. The CDR3 runs 12 residues. Germline CDR1 and CDR2: SGHRS and YFSETQ. V gave up 0 bases and J gave up 5 bases, with 4 bases separating them. The CDR3 DNA is TGCGCCAGCAGCTTGGTGGGAGATACGCAGTATTTT. Translating it yields CASSLVGDTQYF.

As regards this clonotype: An end of the junction does not agree with germline; a read error may underlie this. The rearrangement joins TRBV20-1 to TRBJ2-1; tentative D call: TRBD2 (5 bases). The CDR3 has 15 residues. Germline loops: CDR1 DFQATT, CDR2 SNEGSKA (reference sequence). CDR3 nucleotides: TGCAGTGGAGGTTTAGTAGCGAACGTTTACAGTGAGCAGTTCTTC. Its protein is CSGGLVANVYSEQFF.

This clonotype was found a few times. The chain combines TRBV5-1 with TRBJ2-1; D call uncertain. The germline V gene has CDR1 SGHRS and CDR2 YFSETQ. The CDR3 consists of 14 residues. V lost 0 bases and J 5 bases, leaving 9 bases between the germline ends. The CDR3 loop reads CASSLGGWDNEQFF. CDR3 nucleotides: TGCGCCAGCAGCTTGGGCGGCTGGGACAATGAGCAGTTCTTC.

The genes are TRBV7-6 and TRBJ2-5, with no clear D. The J call may be in error: the DNA end matches TRBJ2-7 better. CDR1 and CDR2 (germline): SGHVS, FNYEAQ. CDR3 length equals 14 residues. Here the CDR3 DNA reads TGTGCCAGCAGCCCGTCGGAGTCCCTTTACGAGCAGTACTTC. Its translation: CASSPSESLYEQYF.

A single count supports this clonotype. The chain employs TRBV12-3 or TRBV12-4 and TRBJ2-3; D ambiguous. The CDR3 spans 12 residues. The V end lost 2 bases, the J end lost 8 bases, and 8 bases lay between the germline ends. The CDR3 loop reads CASSLSPRTQYF. CDR3 DNA sequence: TGTGCCAGCAGTTTAAGCCCTCGTACGCAGTATTTT.

The V call is TRBV4-2, the J call TRBJ2-3; tentatively, D is TRBD1 or TRBD2 (6 bases each). This CDR3 spans 16 amino acids. Germline V gene data show CDR1 as LGHNA and CDR2 as YNFKEQ. Between the trimmed V and J ends, which lost 2 bases and 0 bases, there was a span of 12 bases. CDR3 amino acids: CASSQSGGQSTDTQYF. The CDR3 DNA sequence: TGTGCCAGCAGCCAATCTGGGGGGCAGAGCACAGATACGCAGTATTTT.

This clonotype was observed a few times. The junction shows a germline mismatch at one end, possibly a read error. V usage is TRBV27 and J usage is TRBJ2-7, with TRBD2 matching over 11 bases. CDR1 and CDR2 from the germline V gene are MNHEY and SMNVEV (reference sequence). The CDR3 is 15 residues long. CDR3 protein: CASSSRLAGPYKQYF. The CDR3 bases are TGTGCCAGCAGTTCCCGACTAGCGGGGCCCTACAAGCAGTACTTC.

The CDR3: CASSAALGSHYEQYF. The CDR3 bases are TGCGCCAGCAGCGCCGCGCTGGGTTCCCACTACGAGCAGTACTTC. The genes are TRBV5-1 and TRBJ2-7; no firm D call. The V gene lost 4 bases and the J gene lost 3 bases, with 17 bases spanning the gap. Per germline, CDR1 SGHRS and CDR2 YFSETQ. The CDR3 has 15 amino acids.

This sequence joins TRBV13 and TRBJ2-5; D may be TRBD2 (5 bases). The V gene lost 4 bases and the J gene lost 7 bases, with 22 bases spanning the gap. This CDR3 has 16 residues. CDR1 and CDR2 from the germline V gene are PRHDT and FYEKMQ (reference sequence). As DNA, the CDR3 is TGTGCCAGCAGCTCATCCCTGTTGAGGGAGCAAAGGACCCAGTACTTC. Amino acid sequence: CASSSSLLREQRTQYF.

The genes are TRBV6-4 and TRBJ2-3, with TRBD1 matching over 7 bases. The CDR3 loop spans 13 amino acids. V lost 10 bases to trimming and J lost 2 bases; unmatched junction nucleotides: 6. Germline loops: CDR1 MRHNA, CDR2 SNTAGT. CDR3 coding DNA: TGTGCCACCAGACAGGGCCCCACAGATACGCAGTATTTT. Translation: CATRQGPTDTQYF.

This clonotype occurred a few times. This chain connects TRBV7-9 to TRBJ2-7; D is undetermined. This CDR3 is 15 amino acids long. Germline V gene lookup returns CDR1 SEHNR and CDR2 FQNEAQ (reference sequence). V lost 2 bases to trimming and J lost 5 bases, with 16 bases between them. DNA of the CDR3: TGTGCCAGCAGCTTAATTCCCCCAGGAAAGAACGAGCAGTACTTC. It specifies CASSLIPPGKNEQYF.

The V gene is TRBV20-1, the J gene TRBJ1-5; 9 positions agree with TRBD1. Trimming took 5 bases from V and 5 from J; bases not matched to a gene: 7. This CDR3 region has 14 residues. CDR1 and CDR2 from the germline V gene are DFQATT and SNEGSKA (reference sequence). The CDR3: CSAGPGQGYQPQHF. For the CDR3, the DNA is TGCAGTGCTGGCCCGGGACAGGGATATCAGCCCCAGCATTTT.

The sample holds a few counts of this clonotype. The gene calls are TRBV30 and TRBJ1-2; possible D gene TRBD1, 6 bases. This CDR3 region has 15 residues. CDR1 and CDR2 (germline): GTSNPN, SVGIG (reference sequence). Trimming shortened V by 2 bases and J by 9 bases, and 22 bases separated the two germline ends. The DNA for the CDR3 is TGTGCCTGGAGTTACCGACACGGGACACCGGGGAGCTACACCTTC. It codes for CAWSYRHGTPGSYTF.

This chain's CDR3 is CASSIASGKTDTQYF. The CDR3 DNA sequence: TGTGCCAGCAGTATCGCTAGCGGAAAGACAGATACGCAGTATTTT. The chain links TRBV6-6 to TRBJ2-3; the match to TRBD2 covers 7 bases. The germline gives CDR1 MNHNY, CDR2 SVGAGI (reference sequence). V lost 5 bases, J lost 3 bases, and 8 bases stayed unmatched. The CDR3 is made up of 15 amino acids.

This chain uses TRBV27 with TRBJ1-4; perhaps TRBD1 as D (5 bases). In germline, CDR1 is MNHEY, CDR2 SMNVEV (reference sequence). Trimming took off 5 bases at V and 5 bases at J, with 15 bases between the two ends. The CDR3 loop spans 15 amino acids. CDR3 DNA: TGTGCCAGCAGTCCGGGGCCGCATACAAATGAAAAACTGTTTTTT. Its protein product is CASSPGPHTNEKLFF.

V usage is TRBV2 and J usage is TRBJ1-1; maybe TRBD1 (6 bases). Germline V gene lookup returns CDR1 SNHLY and CDR2 FYNNEI. The CDR3 runs to 16 residues. V was cut by 6 bases and J by 10 bases, with 27 bases left in between. CDR3 coding DNA: TGTGCCAGCAGCCCCCAAGATAGGGCCGGACAGAGGGGAGCTTTCTTT. This gives the protein CASSPQDRAGQRGAFF.

The V gene is TRBV4-2, the J gene TRBJ2-1; 8 positions agree with TRBD2. Per the germline V gene, CDR1 is LGHNA and CDR2 is YNFKEQ. V trimming: 1 base; J trimming: 6 bases; junction bases outside the gene matches: 8. This CDR3 contains 16 residues. The CDR3 loop reads CASSQAGTSGSNEQFF. The CDR3, as DNA: TGTGCCAGCAGCCAAGCCGGGACTAGTGGGTCCAATGAGCAGTTCTTC.

The gene calls are TRBV18 and TRBJ2-1; 9 bases match TRBD1. This CDR3 has 16 residues. The V gene's germline CDR1 is KGHSH and CDR2 LQKENI. J gave up 7 bases and V 3 bases, and 10 bases lay outside the gene matches. The CDR3 here is CASSPTRTGVGNEQFF. In nucleotides, the CDR3 is TGTGCCAGCTCACCCACGAGGACAGGGGTAGGGAATGAGCAGTTCTTC.

A few counts support this clonotype. The rearrangement links TRBV30 to TRBJ2-7, with D maybe TRBD2 (5 bases). Trimming removed 2 bases from V and 5 bases from J, with 10 bases in between. Germline CDR1 reads GTSNPN; CDR2 reads SVGIG (reference sequence). This CDR3 comprises 12 residues. CDR3 amino acids: CAWSPTRDEQYF. DNA of the CDR3: TGTGCCTGGAGTCCCACTAGAGACGAGCAGTACTTC.

This clonotype has a handful of counts. This sequence joins TRBV3-1 and TRBJ2-7; 7 nucleotides align to TRBD2. The CDR3 has 15 amino acids. Germline V gives CDR1 LGHDT, CDR2 YNNKEL (reference sequence). The ends lost 0 bases at V and 3 bases at J; junction bases unmatched: 5. The CDR3 region has the DNA TGTGCCAGCAGCCAAGAATCGTGGGAGGGCTACGAGCAGTACTTC. It encodes CASSQESWEGYEQYF.

The sample holds one count of this clonotype. V is TRBV6-6 and J is TRBJ1-1, with 8 bases lining up with TRBD1. CDR3 length equals 12 residues. CDR1 and CDR2 (germline): MNHNY, SVGAGI (reference sequence). With V trimmed by 5 bases and J by 11 bases, 7 bases remained unmatched. The CDR3 coding sequence is TGTGCCAGCAGTCAGGGGGCAGTTAAGGCTTTCTTT. It encodes CASSQGAVKAFF.

The V gene is TRBV7-2, the J gene TRBJ1-5; TRBD1 matches at 7 bases. The germline V gene encodes CDR1 SGHTA and CDR2 FQGNSA. With 2 bases clipped from V and 0 bases from J, the junction kept 16 bases outside the gene matches. The CDR3 covers 20 residues. Here the CDR3 DNA reads TGTGCCAGCAGCTTACTTCCCGGGACAGCTATACCTTATAGCAATCAGCCCCAGCATTTT. It is translated as CASSLLPGTAIPYSNQPQHF.

This clonotype was counted only a few times. The chain joins TRBV3-1 to TRBJ1-1, with D possibly matching TRBD1 (6 bases). V shed 4 bases and J shed 4 bases, with 19 bases lying between them. This CDR3 spans 16 amino acids. Germline V gene lookup returns CDR1 LGHDT and CDR2 YNNKEL (reference sequence). The DNA of the CDR3 is TGTGCCAGCAGCCCCCTGGGTCGCGGGGGCGGCACTGAAGCTTTCTTT. Translated, it gives CASSPLGRGGGTEAFF.

This chain connects TRBV30 to TRBJ2-6, with a possible D match to TRBD2 (6 bases). In germline, CDR1 is GTSNPN, CDR2 SVGIG (reference sequence). V lost 4 bases, J lost 0 bases, and 16 bases lay in between. This CDR3 has 17 amino acids. DNA of the CDR3: TGTGCCTGGATGTGGAGGGGCGAATTCTCTGGGGCCAACGTCCTGACTTTC. Protein product: CAWMWRGEFSGANVLTF. The variable domain in full, with the rest retrieved from reference TRBV30 and TRBJ2-6, is SQTIHQWPATLVQPVGSPLSLECTVEGTSNPNLYWYRQAAGRGLQLLFYSVGIGQISSEVPQNLSASRPQDRQFILSSKKLLLSDSGFYLCAWMWRGEFSGANVLTFGAGSRLTVL.

This clonotype has just a few counts. The chain couples TRBV7-2 to TRBJ2-2, with D perhaps assigned TRBD1 or TRBD2 (6 bases each). V was clipped by 1 base and J by 6 bases, with 21 bases between them. The CDR3 is 18 amino acids. Germline CDR1 and CDR2: SGHTA and FQGNSA. CDR3: CASSLGSGVLGGAGELFF. The CDR3 region has the DNA TGTGCCAGCAGCTTAGGTTCAGGGGTGCTGGGGGGAGCCGGGGAGCTGTTTTTT.

This clonotype was recorded at least ten times. Here the CDR3 reads CSAPGLASYNEQFF. CDR3 coding DNA: TGCAGCGCACCGGGACTAGCGTCCTACAATGAGCAGTTCTTC. This chain uses TRBV20-1 with TRBJ2-1; TRBD2 matches at 10 bases. Germline-derived CDR1 and CDR2 are DFQATT and SNEGSKA (reference sequence). The CDR3 is 14 residues long.

On this clonotype itself: An end of the junction differs from the germline gene, which may be a read error. The rearrangement joins TRBV15 to TRBJ2-1; TRBD1 matches at 7 bases. Germline CDR1 is LNHNV and CDR2 is YYDKDF (reference sequence). This CDR3 contains 13 residues. CDR3: CATADRVYSEQFF. The CDR3 bases are TGTGCCACGGCAGACAGGGTCTACAGTGAGCAGTTCTTC.